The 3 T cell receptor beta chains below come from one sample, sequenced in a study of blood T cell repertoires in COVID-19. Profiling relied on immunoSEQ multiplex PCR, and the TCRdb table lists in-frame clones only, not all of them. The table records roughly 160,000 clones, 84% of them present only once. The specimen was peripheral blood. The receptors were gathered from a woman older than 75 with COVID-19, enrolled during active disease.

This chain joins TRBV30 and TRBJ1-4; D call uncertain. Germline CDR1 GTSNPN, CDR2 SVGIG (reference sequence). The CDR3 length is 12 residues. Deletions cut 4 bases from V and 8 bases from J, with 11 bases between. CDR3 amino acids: CAWNGGFEKLFF. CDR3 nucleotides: TGTGCCTGGAATGGTGGCTTCGAAAAACTGTTTTTT.

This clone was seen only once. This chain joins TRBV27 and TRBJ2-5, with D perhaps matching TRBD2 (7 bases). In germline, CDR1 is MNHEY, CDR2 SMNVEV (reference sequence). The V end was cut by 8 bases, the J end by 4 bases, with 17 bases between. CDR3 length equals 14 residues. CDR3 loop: CASLQWGGAETQYF. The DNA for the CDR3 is TGTGCCAGCCTTCAATGGGGGGGCGCAGAGACCCAGTACTTC.

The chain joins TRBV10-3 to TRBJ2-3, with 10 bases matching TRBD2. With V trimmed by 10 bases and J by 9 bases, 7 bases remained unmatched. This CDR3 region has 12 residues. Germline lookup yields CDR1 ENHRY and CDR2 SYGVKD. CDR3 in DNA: TGTGCCACCCAGGGGACTAGCGACACGCAGTATTTT. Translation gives CATQGTSDTQYF.